This T cell receptor beta chain was profiled in a study of shared clonotypes between healthy human individuals (dated by TCRdb to the early 2020s). Context from the whole study: The cohort comprised two women and a few men aged 18 to 49 years. For each donor, CD4 naive and CD4 memory were each given three plates, CD8 naive was given two plates, and CD8 memory was given one plate. The study deeply sequenced blood TCR repertoires of five healthy adults to estimate repertoire size and the extent of clonotype sharing between individuals. Different laboratories and diverse techniques were used to prepare libraries and sequence TCR repertoires, to increase sequencing depth and limit assay-specific biases. Each donor's leukapheresis produced roughly between roughly 0.85 and 9.5 billion PBMCs. The research as a whole found: The small number of donors limited the genetic and exposure-history diversity represented. Estimated clonotype richness was generally larger for naive than for memory subsets. Clonotypes shared by all four sorted-subset donors showed higher generation probabilities than non-shared clonotypes. Pairwise subsampling led to the expectation that sequencing depth would affect the degree of clonotype sharing among donors. Rarefaction of sorted-subset datasets indicated incomplete sequencing despite the large sequencing depth. Sampling was restricted to blood, and TCR repertoires in tissues likely differ from the TCR repertoires found in blood. Sharing across a few donors was observed for approximately 5% of naive CD4, over 3% of naive CD8, 2% to 2.5% of memory CD4, and roughly 0.4% of memory CD8 clonotypes.

Using the deep immunoSEQ assay, TCR CDR3 regions were amplified from genomic DNA by multiplex PCR. Genomic DNA extracted from each cell subset was distributed evenly over all wells of several immunoSEQ 96-well plates, and each plate served as one replicate. For sorted subsets, 200 to 250 ng of genomic DNA, equivalent to around 30,000 T cell genomes, went into each replicate PCR. The purified libraries were quantified using a Qubit 3.0 fluorometer, sized with a Bioanalyzer 2100, and then quantified again using the KAPA Library Quantification kit. Every immunoSEQ 96-well plate was sequenced on a dedicated single-read 150-cycle Illumina NextSeq 550 flow cell. In the source study's methods: Because the immunoSEQ output held only junctional sequences and lacked quality scores, the filtering could not match the filtering applied to full-length reads. To assign V/J genes and CDR3, sequences were annotated against IMGT germline references using PyIR, a Python wrapper for IgBLAST v1.9. Reads were removed for weak V/J assignments (E-value above 1e-6), missing CDR3, stop codons, out-of-frame junctions, or ambiguous translated residues. V3J clonotypes were defined by identical inferred V gene, J gene, and CDR3 amino acid sequence. The percentage overlap between two repertoires was calculated by dividing the number of shared unique clonotypes by the size of the smaller repertoire. RTK rarefaction, the Chao1 estimator, and Recon v2.1 estimates of unobserved clonotypes were used to assess repertoire richness. For all TCRbeta clonotypes obtained by the gDNA method from several donors, generation probabilities were computed with OLGA. TCRdb's version of the immuneACCESS table is confined to in-frame rearrangements and falls short of the full clone set. An unresolved V gene accounts for under half of the shortfall where checked; the remainder is of unknown origin. V and J calls and clone size are those listed in that table; D and trimming were worked out from the DNA. The sample table records some 2,000,000 clones; 95% of these occur just once. Of the sample, 0.13% falls within the top ten clones.

Healthy HIV-negative adults with no recently reported acute infections or vaccinations were included as donors. Only Caucasian adults living in Nashville, Tennessee, USA were represented among the donors. Magnetic negative selection was used to enrich CD4+ T cells, after which naive cells were positively selected on CD45RA and the negative fraction became the memory subset. Blood was collected by leukapheresis, and PBMCs were isolated by Ficoll-Histopaque density gradient centrifugation and then cryopreserved in liquid nitrogen vapor phase. Purity and quantity of every magnetically sorted T cell population were checked by analytical flow cytometry. From each sorted fraction, genomic DNA was isolated and quantified by UV absorbance on a Nanodrop 2000c. A note on this clone: Its target antigen remains unknown. Base qualities are not at hand, and no much larger clone is one base apart.

Sequencing was done on a sample of naive CD4+ T cells sorted from blood. This specimen's cell subset or site label, interpreted: CD45RA+ positively selected. This clonotype was sampled from a man in his late teens or twenties in good health.

The CDR3 here reads CASRPGGYNYGYTF. The nucleotides read TGTGCCAGCAGACCCGGCGGGTATAACTATGGCTACACCTTC. This chain joins TRBV6-6 to TRBJ1-2; too little of a D gene remains to name it. From a lookup of the germline V gene (reference sequence), CDR1 and CDR2 are MNHNY and SVGAGI. V gives up 6 bases and J gives up 1 base, and the segment between their germline ends measures 12 bases. Reading from cysteine to phenylalanine, the CDR3 counts 14 amino acids. CDR3 DNA only is kept here, 42 bases in frame from base 1.